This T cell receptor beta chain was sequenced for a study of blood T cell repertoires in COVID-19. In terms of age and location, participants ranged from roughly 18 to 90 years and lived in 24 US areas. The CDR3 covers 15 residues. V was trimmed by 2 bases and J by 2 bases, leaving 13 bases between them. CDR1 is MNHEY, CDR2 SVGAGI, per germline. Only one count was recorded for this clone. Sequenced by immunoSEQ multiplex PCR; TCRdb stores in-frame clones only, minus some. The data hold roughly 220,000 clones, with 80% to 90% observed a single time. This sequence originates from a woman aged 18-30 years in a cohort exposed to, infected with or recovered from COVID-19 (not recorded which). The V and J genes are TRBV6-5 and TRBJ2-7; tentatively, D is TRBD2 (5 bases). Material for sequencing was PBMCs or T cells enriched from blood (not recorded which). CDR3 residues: CASSYTAARAYEQYF. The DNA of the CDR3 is TGTGCCAGCAGTTACACGGCAGCGAGGGCCTACGAGCAGTACTTC.